This T cell receptor beta chain was retrieved from a study of T cell changes during pregnancy in multiple sclerosis. Here immunoSEQ multiplex PCR was the method, and the copy in TCRdb shows in-frame clones only, minus some. The sample comprises about 16,000 clones, nearly 96% of which are singletons, and about 0.94% rests with the top ten. Germline CDR1 reads LNHNV; CDR2 reads YYDKDF (reference sequence). The junction had 4 bases not matched to a gene; V was cut back by 1 base and J by 4 bases. The CDR3 loop spans 18 amino acids. Sequencing was performed on peripheral blood, taken in the third trimester of pregnancy. The clonotype was recovered from a female donor with multiple sclerosis, enrolled in a pregnancy study. The rearrangement joins TRBV15 to TRBJ2-1; 16 bases line up with TRBD2. Here the CDR3 reads CATSRVGTSGRAYNEQFF. CDR3 DNA: TGTGCCACCAGCAGAGTCGGGACTAGCGGGAGGGCTTACAATGAGCAGTTCTTC. Drawing the rest from reference TRBV15 and TRBJ2-1, the complete variable domain is DAMVIQNPRYQVTQFGKPVTLSCSQTLNHNVMYWYQQKSSQAPKLLFHYYDKDFNNEADTPDNFQSRRPNTSFCFLDIRSPGLGDTAMYLCATSRVGTSGRAYNEQFFGPGTRLTVL.